This T cell receptor beta chain was identified during a study of blood T cell repertoires in COVID-19. The method was immunoSEQ multiplex PCR; TCRdb's version includes in-frame clones alone and lacks a portion of them. The sample carries roughly 400,000 clones, around nine tenths recorded once. CDR3 length: 16 amino acids. From germline, CDR1 is MNHNS and CDR2 SASEGT. J was trimmed by 1 base and V by 4 bases; bases with no gene match: 6. Which cohort a participant joined came from the clinical history participants gave. This TCR derives from a young woman who had been exposed to COVID-19. The rearrangement uses TRBV6-1 and TRBJ1-4, with TRBD1 matching over 7 bases. The source material was PBMCs or T cells enriched from blood (not recorded which). CDR3 loop: CASSVDRAGTNEKLFF. The CDR3 DNA is TGTGCCAGCAGTGTAGACAGGGCAGGAACTAATGAAAAACTGTTTTTT.